The text below deals with one TCR beta chain. Its specificity is not known. Measured with immunoSEQ multiplex PCR; TCRdb has only the in-frame clones, and not every one. The sample includes around 40,000 clones, about nine tenths of them seen just once. A marrow graft followed busulfan-fludarabine conditioning, with cyclophosphamide on days +3 and +4. The record originates from a study of T cells after posttransplantation cyclophosphamide. Study-wide results and limits: Recipient CMV seropositivity and CMV reactivation strongly tracked TRB clonality. Donor-recipient repertoire similarity was low at 1-2 months, rising over year one. TRB overlap between skin or GI tissue T cells and blood was limited.

Germline CDR1 is SGHRS and CDR2 is YFSETQ. The CDR3 extends over 14 amino acids. The V gene lost 1 base and the J gene lost 1 base, with 8 bases spanning the gap. The rearrangement links TRBV5-1 to TRBJ2-5, with TRBD1 as a possible D gene (6 bases). The clonotype originates from a male patient between 55 and 70 years old who received an allogeneic stem cell transplant from a related donor and was CMV-positive. Some of the T cells may derive from the graft donor. Material: PBMCs, obtained around 60 days after allogeneic stem cell transplant with posttransplant cyclophosphamide. The CDR3 spells CASSLWGPQETQYF. The CDR3 DNA reads as TGCGCCAGCAGCTTGTGGGGGCCCCAAGAGACCCAGTACTTC. Combining the CDR3 with reference TRBV5-1 and TRBJ2-5 gives the whole variable domain KAGVTQTPRYLIKTRGQQVTLSCSPISGHRSVSWYQQTPGQGLQFLFEYFSETQRNKGNFPGRFSGRQFSNSRSEMNVSTLELGDSALYLCASSLWGPQETQYFGPGTRLLVL.